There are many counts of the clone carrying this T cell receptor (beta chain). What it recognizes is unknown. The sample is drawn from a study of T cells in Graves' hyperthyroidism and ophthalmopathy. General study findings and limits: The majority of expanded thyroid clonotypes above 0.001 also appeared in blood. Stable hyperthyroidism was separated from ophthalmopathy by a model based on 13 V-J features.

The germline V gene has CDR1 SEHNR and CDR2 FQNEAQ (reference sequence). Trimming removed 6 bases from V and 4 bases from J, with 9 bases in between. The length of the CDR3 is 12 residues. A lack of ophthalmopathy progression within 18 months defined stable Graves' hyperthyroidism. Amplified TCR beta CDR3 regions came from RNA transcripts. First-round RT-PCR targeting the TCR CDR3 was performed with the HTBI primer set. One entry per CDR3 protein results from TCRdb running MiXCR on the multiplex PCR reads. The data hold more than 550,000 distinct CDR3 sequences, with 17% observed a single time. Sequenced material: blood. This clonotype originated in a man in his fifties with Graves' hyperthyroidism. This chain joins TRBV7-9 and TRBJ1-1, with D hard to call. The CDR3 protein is CASRTSPTEAFF. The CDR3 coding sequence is TGTGCCAGCAGGACGAGTCCCACTGAAGCTTTCTTT.